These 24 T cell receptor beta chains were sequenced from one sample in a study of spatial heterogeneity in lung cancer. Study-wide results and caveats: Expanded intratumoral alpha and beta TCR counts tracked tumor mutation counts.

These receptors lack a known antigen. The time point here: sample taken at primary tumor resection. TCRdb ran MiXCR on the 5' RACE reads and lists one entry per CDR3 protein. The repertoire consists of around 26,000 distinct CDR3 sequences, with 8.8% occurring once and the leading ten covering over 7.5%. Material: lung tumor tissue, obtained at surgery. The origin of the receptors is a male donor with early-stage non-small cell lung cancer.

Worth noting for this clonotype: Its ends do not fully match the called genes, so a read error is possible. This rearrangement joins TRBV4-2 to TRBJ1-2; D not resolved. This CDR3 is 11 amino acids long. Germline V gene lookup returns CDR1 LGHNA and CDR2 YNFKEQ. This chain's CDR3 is CASSQESHQIF. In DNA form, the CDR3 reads TGTGCCAGCAGCCAAGAGTCACATCAGATTTTC.

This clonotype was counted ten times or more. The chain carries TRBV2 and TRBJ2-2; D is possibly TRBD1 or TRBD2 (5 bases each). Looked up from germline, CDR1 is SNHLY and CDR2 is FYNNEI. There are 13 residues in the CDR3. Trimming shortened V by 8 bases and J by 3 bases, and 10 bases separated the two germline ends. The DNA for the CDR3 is TGTGCCAGCCGTCAGGGAGACACCGGGGAGCTGTTTTTT. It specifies CASRQGDTGELFF.

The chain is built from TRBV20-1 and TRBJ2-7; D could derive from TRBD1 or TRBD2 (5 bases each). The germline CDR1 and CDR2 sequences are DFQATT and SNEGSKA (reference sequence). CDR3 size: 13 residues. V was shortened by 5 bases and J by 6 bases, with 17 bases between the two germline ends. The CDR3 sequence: CSAPPRDGGEQYF. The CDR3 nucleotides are TGCAGTGCTCCCCCCCGTGATGGGGGCGAGCAGTACTTC.

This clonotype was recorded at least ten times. CDR3 bases: TGTGCCAGCAGCGGGCACAGTTCCCGGGAGACCCAGTACTTC. Translating it yields CASSGHSSRETQYF. The chain recombines TRBV6-5 with TRBJ2-5; D ambiguous. Germline V lookup: CDR1 MNHEY, CDR2 SVGAGI. V lost 6 bases to trimming and J lost 5 bases, with 16 bases between them. The length of the CDR3 is 14 residues.

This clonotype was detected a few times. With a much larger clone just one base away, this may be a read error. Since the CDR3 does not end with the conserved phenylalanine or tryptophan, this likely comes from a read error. CDR3 coding DNA: TGCAGCGTGGCGGGGGGAGGCGGCCAGCCCCAGCATCTT. It yields the protein CSVAGGGGQPQHL. The V gene is TRBV29-1, the J gene TRBJ1-5, with D perhaps TRBD1 (5 bases). The germline CDR1 and CDR2 sequences are SQVTM and ANQGSEA. V was trimmed by 6 bases and J by 7 bases, leaving 16 bases between them. This CDR3 is 13 amino acids long.

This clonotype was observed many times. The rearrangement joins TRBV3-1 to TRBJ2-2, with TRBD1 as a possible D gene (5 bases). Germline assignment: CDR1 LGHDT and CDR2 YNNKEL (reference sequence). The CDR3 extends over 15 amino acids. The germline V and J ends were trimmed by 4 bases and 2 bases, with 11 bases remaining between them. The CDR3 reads CASSLIGVNTGELFF. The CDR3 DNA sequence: TGTGCCAGCAGCCTTATAGGGGTAAACACCGGGGAGCTGTTTTTT.

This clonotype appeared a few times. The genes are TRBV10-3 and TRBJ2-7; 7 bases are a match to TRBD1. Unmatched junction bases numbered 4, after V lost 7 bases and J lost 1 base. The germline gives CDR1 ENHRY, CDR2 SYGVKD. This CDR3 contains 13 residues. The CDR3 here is CAITKTGSYEQYF. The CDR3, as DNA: TGTGCCATCACTAAGACAGGGTCCTACGAGCAGTACTTC.

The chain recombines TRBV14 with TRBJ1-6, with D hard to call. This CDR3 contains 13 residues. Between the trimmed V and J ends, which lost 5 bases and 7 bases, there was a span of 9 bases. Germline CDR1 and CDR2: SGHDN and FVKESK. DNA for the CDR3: TGTGCCAGCAGCTCGCCACGAAATTCACCCCTCCACTTT. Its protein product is CASSSPRNSPLHF.

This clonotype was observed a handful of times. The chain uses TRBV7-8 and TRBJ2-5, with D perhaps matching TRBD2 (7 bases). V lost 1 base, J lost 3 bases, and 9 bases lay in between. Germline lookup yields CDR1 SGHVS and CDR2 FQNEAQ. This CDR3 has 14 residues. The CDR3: CASSLVGGEETQYF. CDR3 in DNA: TGTGCCAGCAGCTTAGTAGGGGGGGAAGAGACCCAGTACTTC. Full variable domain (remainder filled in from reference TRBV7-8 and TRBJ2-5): GAGVSQSPRYKVAKRGQDVALRCDPISGHVSLFWYQQALGQGPEFLTYFQNEAQLDKSGLPSDRFFAERPEGSVSTLKIQRTQQEDSAVYLCASSLVGGEETQYFGPGTRLLVL.

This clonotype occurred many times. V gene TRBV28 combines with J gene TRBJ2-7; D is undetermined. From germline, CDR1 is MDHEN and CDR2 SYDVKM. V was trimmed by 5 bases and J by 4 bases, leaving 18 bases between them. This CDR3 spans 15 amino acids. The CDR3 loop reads CASSPPLQRRYEQYF. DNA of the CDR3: TGTGCCAGCAGTCCCCCTCTCCAGCGCCGTTACGAGCAGTACTTC.

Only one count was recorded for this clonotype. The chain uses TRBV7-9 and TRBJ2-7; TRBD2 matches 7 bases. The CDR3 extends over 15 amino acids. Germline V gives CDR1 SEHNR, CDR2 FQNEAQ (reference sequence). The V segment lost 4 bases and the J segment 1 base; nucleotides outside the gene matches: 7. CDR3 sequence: CASSSGRGFSYEQYF. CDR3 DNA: TGTGCCAGCAGCTCCGGGCGGGGGTTTTCCTACGAGCAGTACTTC.

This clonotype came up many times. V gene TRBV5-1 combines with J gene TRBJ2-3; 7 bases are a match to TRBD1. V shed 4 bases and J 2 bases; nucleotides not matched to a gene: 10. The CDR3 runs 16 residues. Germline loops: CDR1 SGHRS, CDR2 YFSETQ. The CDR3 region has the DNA TGCGCCAGCAGCCACTCCGGGACAGAACCCACAGATACGCAGTATTTT. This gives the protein CASSHSGTEPTDTQYF.

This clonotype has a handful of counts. CDR3 loop: CASRVEGTQYF. For the CDR3, the DNA is TGTGCCAGCAGAGTAGAGGGGACCCAGTACTTC. This chain joins TRBV7-2 and TRBJ2-5; a weak D match, TRBD2 (5 bases). The CDR3 extends over 11 amino acids. The V gene lost 6 bases and the J gene lost 7 bases, with 9 bases spanning the gap. CDR1 is SGHTA, CDR2 FQGNSA, per germline.

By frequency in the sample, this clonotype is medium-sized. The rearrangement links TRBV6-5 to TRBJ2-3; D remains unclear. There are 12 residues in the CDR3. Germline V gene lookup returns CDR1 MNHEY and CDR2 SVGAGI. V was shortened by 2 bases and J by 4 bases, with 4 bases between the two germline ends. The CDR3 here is CASSYPPDTQYF. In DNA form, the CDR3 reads TGTGCCAGCAGTTACCCCCCAGATACGCAGTATTTT.

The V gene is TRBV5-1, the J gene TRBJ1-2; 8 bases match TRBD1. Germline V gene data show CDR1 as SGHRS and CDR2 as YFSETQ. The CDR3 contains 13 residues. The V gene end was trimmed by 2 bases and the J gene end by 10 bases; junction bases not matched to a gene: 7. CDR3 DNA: TGCGCCAGCAGCTTAATGGACAGGGCCGACTACACCTTC. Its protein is CASSLMDRADYTF.

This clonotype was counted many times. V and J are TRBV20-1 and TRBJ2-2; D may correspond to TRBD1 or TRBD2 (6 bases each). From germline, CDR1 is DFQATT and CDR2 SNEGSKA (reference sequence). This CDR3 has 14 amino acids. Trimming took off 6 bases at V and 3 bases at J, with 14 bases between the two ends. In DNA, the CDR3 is TGCAGTGCAAAGGGGGGTTTGGACACCGGGGAGCTGTTTTTT. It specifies CSAKGGLDTGELFF.

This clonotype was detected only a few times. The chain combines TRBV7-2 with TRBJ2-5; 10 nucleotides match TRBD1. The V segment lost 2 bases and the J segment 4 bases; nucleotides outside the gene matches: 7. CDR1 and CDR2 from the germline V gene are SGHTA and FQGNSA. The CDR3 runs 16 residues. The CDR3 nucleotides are TGTGCCAGCAGCTTATGGATGACAGGGGGCAGAGAGACCCAGTACTTC. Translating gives CASSLWMTGGRETQYF.

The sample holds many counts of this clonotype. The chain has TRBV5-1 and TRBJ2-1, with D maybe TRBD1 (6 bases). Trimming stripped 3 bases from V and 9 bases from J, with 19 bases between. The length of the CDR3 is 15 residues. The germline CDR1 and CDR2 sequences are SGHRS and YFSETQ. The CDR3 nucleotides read TGCGCCAGCAGCTCCGGGACATCGATCATTGGTGAGCAGTTCTTC. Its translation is CASSSGTSIIGEQFF. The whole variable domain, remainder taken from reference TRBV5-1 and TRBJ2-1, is KAGVTQTPRYLIKTRGQQVTLSCSPISGHRSVSWYQQTPGQGLQFLFEYFSETQRNKGNFPGRFSGRQFSNSRSEMNVSTLELGDSALYLCASSSGTSIIGEQFFGPGTRLTVL.

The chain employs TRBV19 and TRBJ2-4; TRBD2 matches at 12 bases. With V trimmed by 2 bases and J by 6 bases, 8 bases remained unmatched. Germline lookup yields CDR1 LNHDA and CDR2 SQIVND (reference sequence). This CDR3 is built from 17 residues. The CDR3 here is CASSIIRTSGTLNIQYF. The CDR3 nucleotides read TGTGCCAGTAGTATAATCAGGACTAGCGGGACACTAAACATTCAGTACTTC.

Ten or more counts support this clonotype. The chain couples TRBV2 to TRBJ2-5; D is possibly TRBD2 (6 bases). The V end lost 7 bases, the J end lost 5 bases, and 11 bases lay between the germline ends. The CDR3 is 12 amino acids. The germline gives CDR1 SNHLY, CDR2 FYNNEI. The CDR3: CASIRGGETQYF. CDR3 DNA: TGTGCCAGCATAAGGGGAGGCGAGACCCAGTACTTC.

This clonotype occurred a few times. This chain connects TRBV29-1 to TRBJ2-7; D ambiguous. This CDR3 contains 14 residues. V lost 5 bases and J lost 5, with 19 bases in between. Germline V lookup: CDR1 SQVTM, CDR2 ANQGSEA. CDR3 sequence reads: CSVLDPSSANEQYF. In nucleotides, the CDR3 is TGCAGCGTTTTGGACCCCTCTTCAGCCAACGAGCAGTACTTC.

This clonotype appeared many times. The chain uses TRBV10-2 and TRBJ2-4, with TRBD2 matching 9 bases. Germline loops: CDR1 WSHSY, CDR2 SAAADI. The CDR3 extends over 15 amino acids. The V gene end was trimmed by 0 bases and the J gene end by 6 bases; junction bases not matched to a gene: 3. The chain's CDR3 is CASSESPTSGNIQYF. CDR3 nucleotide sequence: TGCGCCAGCAGTGAGTCGCCGACTAGCGGAAACATTCAGTACTTC.

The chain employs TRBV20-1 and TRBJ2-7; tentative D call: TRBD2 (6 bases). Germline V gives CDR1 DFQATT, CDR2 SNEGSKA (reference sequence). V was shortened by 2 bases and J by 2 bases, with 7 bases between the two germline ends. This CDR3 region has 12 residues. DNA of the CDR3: TGCAGTGCTAGACCGGGAGCCTACGAGCAGTACTTC. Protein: CSARPGAYEQYF.

This CDR3 is CASSLVGTGNQPQHF. The CDR3 region has the DNA TGTGCCAGCAGCTTAGTAGGGACAGGGAATCAGCCCCAGCATTTT. This chain joins TRBV7-8 and TRBJ1-5; 9 bases are shared with TRBD1. Germline CDR1 SGHVS, CDR2 FQNEAQ. J lost 4 bases, V lost 1 base, and 2 bases had no gene match. CDR3 size: 15 residues. The full variable domain, its missing parts supplied by reference TRBV7-8 and TRBJ1-5, is GAGVSQSPRYKVAKRGQDVALRCDPISGHVSLFWYQQALGQGPEFLTYFQNEAQLDKSGLPSDRFFAERPEGSVSTLKIQRTQQEDSAVYLCASSLVGTGNQPQHFGDGTRLSIL.